Presented here are 13 T cell receptor beta chains from one specimen sequenced in a study of molecular identifiers for immune sequencing clone quantification. TCRdb passed the PCR reads through MiXCR, listing each CDR3 protein once. The table includes tens of thousands of distinct CDR3 sequences, approximately 25% detected once. Specimen: naive CD8+ T cells from blood, with Jurkat cell RNA spiked in. Subset here: FACS-sorted CD8+CD4-CCR7+CD45RA+ naive T cells. Every receptor here comes from a human donor in good health. Some libraries in this study had Jurkat cell RNA spiked in.

V is TRBV11-2 and J is TRBJ2-1; TRBD2 agrees at 9 bases. The CDR3 has 15 amino acids. V dropped 6 bases and J dropped 3; count of bases not matched to a gene: 6. The germline V gene encodes CDR1 SGHAT and CDR2 FQNNGV. The CDR3 DNA is TGTGCCAGCAGGGGGGTAGCGGGAGACTACAATGAGCAGTTCTTC. Translating it yields CASRGVAGDYNEQFF.

This clonotype was seen ten or more times. The V call is TRBV10-3, the J call TRBJ2-7; D is uncertain. The CDR3 runs to 11 residues. Trimming took 9 bases from V and 3 from J, leaving 9 bases between them. CDR1 is ENHRY and CDR2 is SYGVKD in the germline V gene. CDR3 nucleotide sequence: TGTGCCATTGGACCAGGCTACGAGCAGTACTTC. Its translation is CAIGPGYEQYF.

This clonotype was observed a handful of times. Sequence at one end of the junction differs from germline and may be a read error. The chain recombines TRBV7-9 with TRBJ2-5; tentatively, D is TRBD1 or TRBD2 (5 bases each). The CDR3 contains 15 residues. Germline-derived CDR1 and CDR2 are SEHNR and FQNEAQ (reference sequence). The CDR3 sequence is CASSTISWGKEAQYF. CDR3 nucleotides: TGTGCCAGCAGCACTATCAGTTGGGGGAAAGAGGCCCAGTACTTC.

This clonotype was recorded at least ten times. The J gene is TRBJ1-1, the V gene TRBV6-6, with D hard to call. The CDR3 contains 12 residues. V lost 4 bases, J lost 4 bases, and 7 bases lay in between. Germline-derived CDR1 and CDR2 are MNHNY and SVGAGI (reference sequence). The CDR3 sequence is CASSSVGTEAFF. CDR3 nucleotide sequence: TGTGCCAGCAGTTCCGTCGGCACTGAAGCTTTCTTT.

J is TRBJ2-7 and V is TRBV4-3; D is undetermined. The germline gives CDR1 LGHNA, CDR2 YSLEER. This CDR3 contains 17 residues. The ends were cut back, 1 base at V and 0 bases at J, with 16 bases in the middle. The CDR3 loop reads CASSQGVIGSGSYEQYF. In nucleotides, the CDR3 is TGCGCCAGCAGCCAAGGGGTGATCGGGTCTGGCTCCTACGAGCAGTACTTC.

The chain combines TRBV7-9 with TRBJ2-1, with 8 bases matching TRBD1. V shed 5 bases and J 0 bases; nucleotides not matched to a gene: 3. The germline V gene has CDR1 SEHNR and CDR2 FQNEAQ (reference sequence). This CDR3 is built from 15 residues. The chain's CDR3 is CASSTTGGSYNEQFF. The CDR3 DNA reads TGTGCCAGCAGCACTACAGGGGGCTCCTACAATGAGCAGTTCTTC.

This clonotype was observed a handful of times. The CDR3 ends on some other residue instead of the conserved phenylalanine or tryptophan, so this is likely a read error. The rearrangement uses TRBV11-2 and TRBJ2-1; D tentatively reads TRBD1 or TRBD2 (5 bases each). V was shortened by 7 bases and J by 12 bases, with 25 bases between the two germline ends. CDR3 size: 15 residues. Germline V CDR1 and CDR2: SGHAT, FQNNGV. In DNA, the CDR3 is TGTGCCAGCAACCAAGCCGGGACCCCCTACACGGGGCAGTTCTCC. Residues: CASNQAGTPYTGQFS.

This clonotype was counted ten times or more. The V call is TRBV20-1, the J call TRBJ2-3, with 11 positions matching TRBD2. CDR3 length equals 17 residues. Per the germline V gene, CDR1 is DFQATT and CDR2 is SNEGSKA (reference sequence). The trim removed 0 bases at V and 3 bases at J, leaving 8 bases unmatched. CDR3 sequence reads: CSARDTQTSGVTDTQYF. CDR3 coding DNA: TGCAGTGCTAGAGACACTCAGACTAGCGGGGTAACAGATACGCAGTATTTT.

Comment on this clonotype: A much larger clone differs by one base, so this may be a read error. The J gene is TRBJ2-7, the V gene TRBV7-8, with 9 nucleotides matching TRBD1. Germline V gives CDR1 SGHVS, CDR2 FQNEAQ. J was trimmed by 2 bases and V by 5 bases; bases with no gene match: 4. This CDR3 has 14 amino acids. CDR3 sequence reads: CASSPWTGAYEQYF. DNA of the CDR3: TGTGCCAGCAGCCCGTGGACAGGGGCCTACGAGCAGTACTTC.

About this clonotype itself: With a much larger clone just one base away, this may be a read error. V and J are TRBV7-8 and TRBJ2-3; 13 bases agree with TRBD2. Germline V gives CDR1 SGHVS, CDR2 FQNEAQ. The CDR3 consists of 17 residues. In DNA form, the CDR3 reads TGTGCCGGCAGCGGGAGGACTAGCGGGGGATGGACAGATACGCAGTATTTT. Translated, it gives CAGSGRTSGGWTDTQYF.

This clonotype turned up a few times. J is TRBJ2-5 and V is TRBV6-2 or TRBV6-3; D is unclear. Germline loops: CDR1 MNHEY, CDR2 SVGEGT. CDR3 length: 11 amino acids. Deletions cut 7 bases from V and 5 bases from J, with 8 bases between. As DNA, the CDR3 is TGTGCCAGCATGTTCGGGGAGACCCAGTACTTC. It is translated as CASMFGETQYF.

This clonotype has at least ten counts. The chain recombines TRBV6-2 or TRBV6-3 with TRBJ1-1, with D unclear. Germline loops: CDR1 MNHEY, CDR2 SVGEGT. Between the trimmed V and J ends, which lost 10 bases and 0 bases, there was a span of 21 bases. The CDR3 length is 16 residues. The CDR3 spells CATRTWFQALNTEAFF. The DNA for the CDR3 is TGTGCCACCCGAACGTGGTTTCAGGCGTTGAACACTGAAGCTTTCTTT.

This clonotype was seen ten or more times. Mismatch with germline at one junction end may stem from a read error. This chain connects TRBV7-9 to TRBJ1-1; D is unclear. There are 9 residues in the CDR3. Germline values: CDR1 SEHNR, CDR2 FQNEAQ (reference sequence). CDR3 sequence (DNA): TGTGCCAGCAGCCCTTCCACGGAATTT. Translating gives CASSPSTEF.